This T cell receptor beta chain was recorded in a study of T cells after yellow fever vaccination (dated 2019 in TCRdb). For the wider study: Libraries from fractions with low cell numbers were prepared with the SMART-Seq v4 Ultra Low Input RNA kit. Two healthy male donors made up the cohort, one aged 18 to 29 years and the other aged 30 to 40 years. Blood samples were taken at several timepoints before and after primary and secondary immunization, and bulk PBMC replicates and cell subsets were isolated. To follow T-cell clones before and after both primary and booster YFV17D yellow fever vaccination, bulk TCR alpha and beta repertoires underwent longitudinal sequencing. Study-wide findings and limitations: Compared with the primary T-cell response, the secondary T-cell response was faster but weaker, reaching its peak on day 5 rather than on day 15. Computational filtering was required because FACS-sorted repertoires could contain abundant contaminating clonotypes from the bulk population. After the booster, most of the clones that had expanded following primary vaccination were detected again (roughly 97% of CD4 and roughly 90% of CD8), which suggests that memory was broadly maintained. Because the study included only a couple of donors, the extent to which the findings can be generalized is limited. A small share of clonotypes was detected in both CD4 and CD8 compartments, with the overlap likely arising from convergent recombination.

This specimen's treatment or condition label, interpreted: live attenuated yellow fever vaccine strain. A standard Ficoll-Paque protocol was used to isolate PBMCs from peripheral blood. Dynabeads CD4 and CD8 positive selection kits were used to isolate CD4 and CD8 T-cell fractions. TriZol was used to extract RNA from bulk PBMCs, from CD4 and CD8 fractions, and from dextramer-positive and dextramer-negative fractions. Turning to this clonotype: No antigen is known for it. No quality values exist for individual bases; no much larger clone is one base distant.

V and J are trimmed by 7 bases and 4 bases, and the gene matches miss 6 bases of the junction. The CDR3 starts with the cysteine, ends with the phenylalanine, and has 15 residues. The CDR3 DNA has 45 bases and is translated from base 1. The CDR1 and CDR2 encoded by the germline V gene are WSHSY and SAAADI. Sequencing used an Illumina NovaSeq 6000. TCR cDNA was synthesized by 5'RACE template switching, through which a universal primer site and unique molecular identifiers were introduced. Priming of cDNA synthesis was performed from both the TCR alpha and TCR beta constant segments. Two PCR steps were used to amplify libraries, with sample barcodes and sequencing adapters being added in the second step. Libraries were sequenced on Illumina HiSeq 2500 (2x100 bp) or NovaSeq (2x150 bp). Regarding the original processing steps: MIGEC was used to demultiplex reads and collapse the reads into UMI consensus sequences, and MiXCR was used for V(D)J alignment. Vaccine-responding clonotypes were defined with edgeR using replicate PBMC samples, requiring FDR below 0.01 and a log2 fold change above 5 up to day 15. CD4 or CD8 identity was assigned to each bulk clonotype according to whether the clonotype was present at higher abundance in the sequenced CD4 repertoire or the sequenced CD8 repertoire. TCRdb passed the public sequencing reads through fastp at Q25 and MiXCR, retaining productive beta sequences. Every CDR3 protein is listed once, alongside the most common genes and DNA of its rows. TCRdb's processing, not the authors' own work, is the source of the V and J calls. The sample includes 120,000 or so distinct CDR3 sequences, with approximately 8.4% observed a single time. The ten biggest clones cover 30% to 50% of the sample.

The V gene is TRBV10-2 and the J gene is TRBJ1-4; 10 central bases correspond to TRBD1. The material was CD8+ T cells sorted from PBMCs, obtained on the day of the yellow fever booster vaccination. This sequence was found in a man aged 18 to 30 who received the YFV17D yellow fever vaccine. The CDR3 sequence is CASKTGGGYNEKLFF. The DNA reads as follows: TGCGCCAGCAAGACAGGGGGCGGATATAATGAAAAACTGTTTTTT.